The 8 T cell receptor beta chains presented below share a single source sample, sequenced in a study of blood T cell repertoires in COVID-19. TCRdb's table, derived via immunoSEQ multiplex PCR, lists solely in-frame clones and lacks some. The table lists 150,000 to 160,000 clones, approximately 80% of them singletons. The sample consisted of peripheral blood. Receptors were obtained from a woman aged 55-70 years with acute or convalescent COVID-19.

V gene TRBV10-2 combines with J gene TRBJ1-2, with 7 bases fitting TRBD1. The CDR3 has 14 amino acids. V lost 6 bases, J lost 5 bases, and 9 bases stayed unmatched. Germline values: CDR1 WSHSY, CDR2 SAAADI. The CDR3 here is CASRDTGAGYGYTF. CDR3 coding DNA: TGCGCCAGCAGGGATACAGGGGCAGGGTATGGCTACACCTTC.

This sequence joins TRBV6-5 and TRBJ2-1, with D hard to call. Germline values: CDR1 MNHEY, CDR2 SVGAGI. V dropped 3 bases and J dropped 5 bases, with 11 bases sitting between them. The CDR3 length is 14 residues. CDR3 bases: TGTGCCAGCAGTTATATCACGAGTAACAATGAGCAGTTCTTC. Translating it yields CASSYITSNNEQFF.

The table lists this clone with a count of one. The chain links TRBV18 to TRBJ1-4; tentative D call: TRBD1 (6 bases). V lost 5 bases and J lost 0, with 13 bases in between. Germline CDR1 KGHSH, CDR2 LQKENI. This CDR3 is 16 amino acids long. The CDR3 sequence is CASSEMDSATNEKLFF. In DNA, the CDR3 is TGTGCCAGCTCAGAGATGGACAGCGCAACTAATGAAAAACTGTTTTTT.

The chain joins TRBV19 to TRBJ2-1; D might be TRBD1 (6 bases). This CDR3 has 15 amino acids. Germline CDR1 is LNHDA and CDR2 is SQIVND (reference sequence). V shed 1 base and J shed 8 bases, with 15 bases lying between them. The CDR3 loop reads CASSIGQVSRDEQFF. In nucleotides, the CDR3 is TGTGCCAGTAGTATAGGACAGGTTAGTAGGGATGAGCAGTTCTTC. Variable domain in full (rest from reference TRBV19 and TRBJ2-1): DGGITQSPKYLFRKEGQNVTLSCEQNLNHDAMYWYRQDPGQGLRLIYYSQIVNDFQKGDIAEGYSVSREKKESFPLTVTSAQKNPTAFYLCASSIGQVSRDEQFFGPGTRLTVL.

This chain links TRBV4-2 with TRBJ2-3; 8 bases fit TRBD2. Per the germline V gene, CDR1 is LGHNA and CDR2 is YNFKEQ. V trimming: 1 base; J trimming: 1 base; junction bases outside the gene matches: 4. CDR3 size: 16 residues. Written as DNA, the CDR3 is TGTGCCAGCAGCCAAGCGGGACTAGTTGGCACAGATACGCAGTATTTT. The encoded protein is CASSQAGLVGTDTQYF.

V is TRBV2 and J is TRBJ2-5, with 8 bases matching TRBD2. The CDR3 has 17 residues. Trimming cost V 5 bases and J 1 base; bases outside gene matches: 12. CDR1 SNHLY and CDR2 FYNNEI come from the germline V gene. CDR3 protein: CASSSARLASTQETQYF. DNA for the CDR3: TGTGCCAGCAGTTCGGCCCGACTAGCGAGTACCCAAGAGACCCAGTACTTC.

The chain links TRBV12-3 or TRBV12-4 to TRBJ2-1; a possible D gene is TRBD2 (6 bases). The CDR3 consists of 12 residues. Trimming cost V 7 bases and J 13 bases, with 17 bases left between them. The CDR3 here is CASNPNWGEQFF. Here the CDR3 DNA reads TGTGCCAGCAACCCGAACTGGGGGGAACAGTTCTTC.

The V gene is TRBV2, the J gene TRBJ2-1; TRBD2 agrees at 14 bases. The CDR3 extends over 17 amino acids. The ends lost 7 bases at V and 0 bases at J; junction bases unmatched: 5. CDR1 and CDR2 from the germline V gene are SNHLY and FYNNEI. The CDR3 DNA reads TGTGCCAGCATCAGACTAGCGGGGGGGCCCTCCTACAATGAGCAGTTCTTC. Translation: CASIRLAGGPSYNEQFF.